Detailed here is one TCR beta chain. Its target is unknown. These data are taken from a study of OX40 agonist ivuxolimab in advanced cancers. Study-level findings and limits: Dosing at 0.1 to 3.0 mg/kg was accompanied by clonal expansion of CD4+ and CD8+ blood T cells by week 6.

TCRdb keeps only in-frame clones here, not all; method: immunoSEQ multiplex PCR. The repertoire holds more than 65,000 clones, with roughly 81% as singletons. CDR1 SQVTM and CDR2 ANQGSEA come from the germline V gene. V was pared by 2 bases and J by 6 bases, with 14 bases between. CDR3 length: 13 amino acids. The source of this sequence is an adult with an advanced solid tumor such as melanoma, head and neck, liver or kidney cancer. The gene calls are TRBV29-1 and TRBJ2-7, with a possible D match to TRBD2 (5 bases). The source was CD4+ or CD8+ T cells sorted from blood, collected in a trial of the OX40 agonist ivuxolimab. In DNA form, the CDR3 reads TGCAGCGTTGAAACCGGGGAAGGGAGCGAGCAGTACTTC. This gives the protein CSVETGEGSEQYF.